This TCR beta chain was captured by sequencing in a study of siplizumab effects on memory and regulatory T cells. The study's findings and limits: Naive T cells seemed more diverse than memory cells; they also seemed major alloresponse contributors.

Some 100,000 TCR templates per sample were assayed. Sequencing was performed with immunoSEQ multiplex PCR; in TCRdb, only in-frame clones are kept and a portion is missing. The sample has about 100,000 clones; 90% to 95% are singletons. The germline CDR1 and CDR2 sequences are MNHNY and SVGAGI (reference sequence). This CDR3 contains 11 residues. V was clipped by 5 bases and J by 11 bases; unmatched bases: 4. Details on this clone: Its antigen is as yet unknown.

The origin of this receptor is a human donor in good health. Input material: Tregs sorted from blood. V is TRBV6-6 and J is TRBJ2-7, with TRBD1 identical over 9 bases. CDR3 loop: CASSTRDREYF. The CDR3 bases are TGTGCCAGCAGTACCCGGGACAGGGAGTACTTC.